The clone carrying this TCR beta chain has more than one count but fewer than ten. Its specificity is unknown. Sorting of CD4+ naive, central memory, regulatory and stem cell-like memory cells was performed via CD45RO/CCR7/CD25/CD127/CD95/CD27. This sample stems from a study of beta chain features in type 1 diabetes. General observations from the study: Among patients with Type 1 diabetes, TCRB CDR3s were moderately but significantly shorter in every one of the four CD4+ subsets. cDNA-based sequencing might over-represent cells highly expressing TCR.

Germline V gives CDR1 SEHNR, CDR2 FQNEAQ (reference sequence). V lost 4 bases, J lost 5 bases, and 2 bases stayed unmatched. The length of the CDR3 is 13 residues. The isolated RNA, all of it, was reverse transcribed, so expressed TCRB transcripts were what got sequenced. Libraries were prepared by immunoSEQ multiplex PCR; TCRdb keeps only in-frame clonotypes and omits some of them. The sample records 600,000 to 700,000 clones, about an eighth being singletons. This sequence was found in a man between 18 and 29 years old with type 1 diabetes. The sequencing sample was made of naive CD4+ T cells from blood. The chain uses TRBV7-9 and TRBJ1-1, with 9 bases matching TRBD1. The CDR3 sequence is CASSWDRETEAFF. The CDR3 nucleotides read TGTGCCAGCAGCTGGGACAGGGAAACTGAAGCTTTCTTT.